Below are 29 T cell receptor beta chains sequenced from a single sample in a study of shared clonotypes between healthy human individuals. Profiled with immunoSEQ multiplex PCR; TCRdb holds only in-frame clones, not every one. There are millions of clones in the sample; around nine tenths occur only once, and around 0.15% lies in the top ten. Sequencing used naive CD4+ T cells sorted from blood. Subset indicated: CD45RA+ positively selected. Source of these receptors: a man younger than 35 in good health.

V gene TRBV4-2 combines with J gene TRBJ2-3; D may be TRBD2 (5 bases). CDR3 size: 16 residues. CDR1 and CDR2 (germline): LGHNA, YNFKEQ. Trimming removed 4 bases from V and 4 bases from J, with 18 bases in between. The CDR3 region has the DNA TGTGCCAGCAGCCGGGATCCAGCGATGGAGGCAGATACGCAGTATTTT. It translates to CASSRDPAMEADTQYF.

The rearrangement links TRBV30 to TRBJ1-6; D remains ambiguous. CDR3 length: 13 amino acids. The V end lost 6 bases, the J end lost 10 bases, and 16 bases lay between the germline ends. CDR1 and CDR2 (germline): GTSNPN, SVGIG (reference sequence). DNA of the CDR3: TGTGCCTGTCTCTCACTTAACGGGTCACCCCTCCACTTT. This gives the protein CACLSLNGSPLHF.

This rearrangement joins TRBV5-1 to TRBJ2-3; no firm D call. The germline gives CDR1 SGHRS, CDR2 YFSETQ. CDR3 length: 16 residues. Trimming shortened V by 2 bases and J by 1 base, and 14 bases separated the two germline ends. The CDR3 DNA follows: TGCGCCAGCAGCTTTAGGGTTTCAGATCGCACAGATACGCAGTATTTT. It yields the protein CASSFRVSDRTDTQYF.

As for this clone: Additional DNA sequences in this sample encode the identical CDR3. J is TRBJ2-7 and V is TRBV28, with 7 bases lining up with TRBD1. The V gene's germline CDR1 is MDHEN and CDR2 SYDVKM. The CDR3 length is 14 residues. V lost 3 bases and J lost 0; bases outside the gene matches: 2. The CDR3 protein is CASSLAGGSYEQYF. The CDR3 DNA follows: TGTGCCAGCAGTTTGGCAGGGGGCTCCTACGAGCAGTACTTC. The complete variable domain, with remaining parts taken from reference TRBV28 and TRBJ2-7, reads DVKVTQSSRYLVKRTGEKVFLECVQDMDHENMFWYRQDPGLGLRLIYFSYDVKMKEKGDIPEGYSVSREKKERFSLILESASTNQTSMYLCASSLAGGSYEQYFGPGTRLTVT.

This chain links TRBV6-6 with TRBJ1-2; 8 bases are a match to TRBD1. V lost 5 bases, J lost 7 bases, and 6 bases stayed unmatched. The germline gives CDR1 MNHNY, CDR2 SVGAGI (reference sequence). The CDR3 extends over 13 amino acids. The CDR3 spells CASSKDRAGGYTF. CDR3 DNA sequence: TGTGCCAGCAGTAAGGACAGGGCCGGTGGCTACACCTTC.

The rearrangement links TRBV6-6 to TRBJ2-3; D remains ambiguous. The CDR3 spans 12 residues. V dropped 4 bases and J dropped 2 bases, with 4 bases sitting between them. Germline CDR1 MNHNY, CDR2 SVGAGI (reference sequence). In DNA form, the CDR3 reads TGTGCCAGCAGTTCAGACACAGATACGCAGTATTTT. Translated, it gives CASSSDTDTQYF.

The chain employs TRBV5-6 and TRBJ2-1; 14 bases match TRBD2. Germline V gives CDR1 SGHDT, CDR2 YYEEEE. V lost 2 bases, J lost 0 bases, and 1 base stayed unmatched. The length of the CDR3 is 17 residues. This CDR3 reads CASSFGTSGSSYNEQFF. In DNA form, the CDR3 reads TGTGCCAGCAGCTTCGGGACTAGCGGGAGCTCCTACAATGAGCAGTTCTTC. The full variable domain, completed using reference TRBV5-6 and TRBJ2-1, is DAGVTQSPTHLIKTRGQQVTLRCSPKSGHDTVSWYQQALGQGPQFIFQYYEEEERQRGNFPDRFSGHQFPNYSSELNVNALLLGDSALYLCASSFGTSGSSYNEQFFGPGTRLTVL.

CDR3 DNA: TGTGCCAGCAGCCAAGGATTTGCGGAGACAGGGGGTGACGAGCAGTACTTC. Its translation: CASSQGFAETGGDEQYF. J is TRBJ2-7 and V is TRBV4-2; 9 bases line up with TRBD1. This CDR3 region has 17 residues. After removal of 1 base from V and 5 bases from J, the junction contained 12 bases not matched to a gene. The germline CDR1 and CDR2 sequences are LGHNA and YNFKEQ.

The chain employs TRBV7-2 and TRBJ1-1, with a possible D match to TRBD1 (5 bases). CDR3 length: 13 amino acids. Trimming pared 4 bases from V and 9 bases from J, leaving 15 bases between. Germline V lookup: CDR1 SGHTA, CDR2 FQGNSA. CDR3 bases: TGTGCCAGCAGCTATGGGGCAGGGCGGCAAGCTTTCTTT. This codes for CASSYGAGRQAFF.

The chain links TRBV6-5 to TRBJ2-3; tentative D call: TRBD2 (6 bases). The CDR3 is 14 residues long. The V gene's germline CDR1 is MNHEY and CDR2 SVGAGI. V shed 2 bases and J shed 2 bases, with 8 bases lying between them. The CDR3 reads CASSYGTVTDTQYF. In DNA, the CDR3 is TGTGCCAGCAGTTACGGGACTGTCACAGATACGCAGTATTTT.

The gene calls are TRBV5-1 and TRBJ2-1; TRBD2 matches at 10 bases. CDR1 and CDR2 (germline): SGHRS, YFSETQ. This CDR3 is built from 16 residues. Unmatched junction bases numbered 12, after V lost 8 bases and J lost 4 bases. CDR3 bases: TGCGCCAGTGAAGGACTAGCGGAGAATTCTTACAATGAGCAGTTCTTC. The encoded protein is CASEGLAENSYNEQFF.

J is TRBJ1-1 and V is TRBV5-5, with D perhaps matching TRBD1 (6 bases). This CDR3 contains 15 residues. In germline, CDR1 is SGHKS, CDR2 YYEKEE (reference sequence). V gave up 2 bases and J gave up 4 bases, with 15 bases separating them. Here the CDR3 reads CASSLTPGESTEAFF. CDR3 DNA: TGTGCCAGCAGCTTAACTCCAGGGGAGAGCACTGAAGCTTTCTTT.

This clone was picked up a small number of times. The chain has TRBV19 and TRBJ1-5, with 7 positions matching TRBD1. CDR1 LNHDA and CDR2 SQIVND come from the germline V gene (reference sequence). The length of the CDR3 is 15 residues. V trimming: 3 bases; J trimming: 4 bases; junction bases outside the gene matches: 6. The CDR3 nucleotides are TGTGCCAGTAGTATGGAGACAGGGTCGAATCAGCCCCAGCATTTT. Amino acid sequence: CASSMETGSNQPQHF.

The chain couples TRBV6-5 to TRBJ2-5; D is ambiguous. This CDR3 has 13 residues. V lost 0 bases and J lost 3, with 5 bases in between. Per germline, CDR1 MNHEY and CDR2 SVGAGI. CDR3 residues: CASSYSVKETQYF. CDR3 sequence (DNA): TGTGCCAGCAGTTACTCGGTAAAAGAGACCCAGTACTTC.

This clone showed up just a few times. The V call is TRBV6-4, the J call TRBJ1-1; no clear D. V gave up 6 bases and J gave up 3 bases, with 11 bases separating them. Germline CDR1 and CDR2: MRHNA and SNTAGT. The CDR3 runs to 13 residues. CDR3 protein: CASRGRGDTEAFF. The DNA of the CDR3 is TGTGCCAGCAGAGGACGGGGAGACACTGAAGCTTTCTTT.

For the CDR3, the DNA is TGTGCCAGCAATCGGGGGGACGGGACTGAAGCTTTCTTT. Translation: CASNRGDGTEAFF. This chain connects TRBV25-1 to TRBJ1-1, with D perhaps TRBD1 (5 bases). CDR3 length: 13 residues. Germline CDR1 reads MGHDK; CDR2 reads SYGVNS. Trimming left V 7 bases short and J 5 bases short, with 14 bases between.

V and J are TRBV7-2 and TRBJ2-2; the match to TRBD1 covers 8 bases. Germline-derived CDR1 and CDR2 are SGHTA and FQGNSA. With 3 bases clipped from V and 4 bases from J, the junction kept 7 bases outside the gene matches. There are 16 residues in the CDR3. The CDR3, as DNA: TGTGCCAGCAGCTTTGGACAGGGTCGTAGCACCGGGGAGCTGTTTTTT. Translated: CASSFGQGRSTGELFF.

CDR3 region: CSVAAGTPNTEAFF. CDR3 DNA sequence: TGCAGCGTTGCCGCCGGGACACCGAACACTGAAGCTTTCTTT. This chain uses TRBV29-1 with TRBJ1-1; D is perhaps TRBD1 (6 bases). The germline V gene encodes CDR1 SQVTM and CDR2 ANQGSEA. V lost 4 bases to trimming and J lost 1 base, with 13 bases between them. The length of the CDR3 is 14 residues.

The V and J genes are TRBV5-1 and TRBJ1-2; D not certain. Germline V gene data show CDR1 as SGHRS and CDR2 as YFSETQ. V lost 2 bases, J lost 2 bases, and 7 bases lay in between. The CDR3 extends over 13 amino acids. In nucleotides, the CDR3 is TGCGCCAGCAGCTTAAAAGGGAACTATGGCTACACCTTC. Residues: CASSLKGNYGYTF.

This clone was found once. This sequence joins TRBV2 and TRBJ2-1; 7 nucleotides match TRBD2. The CDR3 sequence is 14 residues long. Germline V lookup: CDR1 SNHLY, CDR2 FYNNEI. Trimming removed 7 bases from V and 7 bases from J; junction bases left unmatched: 10. CDR3 nucleotide sequence: TGTGCCAGCACCGCCGCTAGCGGTAAGAATGAGCAGTTCTTC. It codes for CASTAASGKNEQFF.

The chain couples TRBV5-1 to TRBJ1-4; D call uncertain. The germline V and J ends were trimmed by 4 bases and 12 bases, with 13 bases remaining between them. The CDR3 runs 12 residues. Germline V gene lookup returns CDR1 SGHRS and CDR2 YFSETQ. The CDR3 sequence is CASSTQERELFF. Written as DNA, the CDR3 is TGCGCCAGCAGCACTCAGGAGCGGGAACTGTTTTTT.

This clone occurred once. The chain employs TRBV7-2 and TRBJ2-7; the D is unclear. Germline V gene lookup returns CDR1 SGHTA and CDR2 FQGNSA. This CDR3 has 14 residues. Trimming took 3 bases from V and 2 from J, leaving 11 bases between them. CDR3 coding DNA: TGTGCCAGCAGCTTTGGGTACGCTCCCTACGAGCAGTACTTC. Protein sequence: CASSFGYAPYEQYF.

The rearrangement links TRBV7-8 to TRBJ1-1; TRBD1 matches at 9 bases. Germline V lookup: CDR1 SGHVS, CDR2 FQNEAQ. The CDR3 is 16 amino acids. Trimming at V came to 5 bases and at J to 1 base, leaving 8 bases not matched to a gene. The CDR3 region is CASSLRTGEGNTEAFF. CDR3 coding DNA: TGTGCCAGCAGCCTACGGACAGGGGAAGGGAACACTGAAGCTTTCTTT.

Turning to this clone: Other DNA sequences in the same sample also yield this CDR3. The chain couples TRBV7-9 to TRBJ2-7; TRBD1 matches at 7 bases. Trimming at V came to 5 bases and at J to 0 bases, leaving 4 bases not matched to a gene. This CDR3 is built from 14 residues. Looked up from germline, CDR1 is SEHNR and CDR2 is FQNEAQ (reference sequence). The DNA for the CDR3 is TGTGCCAGCAGCCCGCGGACAGGCTCCTACGAGCAGTACTTC. Translation: CASSPRTGSYEQYF.

The V and J genes are TRBV7-2 and TRBJ2-3; perhaps TRBD1 as D (6 bases). The CDR3 sequence is 16 residues long. Germline CDR1 and CDR2: SGHTA and FQGNSA. With 7 bases removed from V and 1 base from J, the gap between germline ends came to 18 bases. The CDR3 DNA reads as TGTGCCAGCATTCGAGACATCGGACAGCGCACAGATACGCAGTATTTT. Encoded protein: CASIRDIGQRTDTQYF.

The genes are TRBV5-1 and TRBJ2-3, with 13 bases that match TRBD2. Germline V gene lookup returns CDR1 SGHRS and CDR2 YFSETQ. The V segment lost 0 bases and the J segment 2 bases; nucleotides outside the gene matches: 6. The CDR3 extends over 18 amino acids. The CDR3 region has the DNA TGCGCCAGCAGCTTGGTTACTAGCGGGGGGGCCGTCACAGATACGCAGTATTTT. This gives the protein CASSLVTSGGAVTDTQYF.

The V gene is TRBV16, the J gene TRBJ2-3; D unresolved. The V end was cut by 7 bases, the J end by 6 bases, with 8 bases between. In germline, CDR1 is KGHSY, CDR2 FQNENV. The CDR3 has 11 residues. This CDR3 is CASTDLDTQYF. In DNA form, the CDR3 reads TGTGCCAGCACCGACTTGGATACGCAGTATTTT.

As to this clone: Additional DNA sequences in this sample encode the identical CDR3. The chain carries TRBV11-2 and TRBJ1-1; D gene uncertain. Trimming pared 1 base from V and 4 bases from J, leaving 7 bases between. From germline, CDR1 is SGHAT and CDR2 FQNNGV. The CDR3 length is 13 residues. The CDR3 reads CASSLVRGTEAFF. The CDR3 DNA follows: TGTGCCAGCAGCTTAGTTAGAGGCACTGAAGCTTTCTTT.

The chain uses TRBV5-1 and TRBJ2-5; TRBD1 matches 9 bases. Germline V gene data show CDR1 as SGHRS and CDR2 as YFSETQ. Trimming removed 3 bases from V and 5 bases from J; junction bases left unmatched: 8. The CDR3 consists of 15 residues. CDR3 loop: CASSSGQGSMETQYF. For the CDR3, the DNA is TGCGCCAGCAGCTCCGGACAGGGGTCGATGGAGACCCAGTACTTC.